These T cell receptor beta chains were read from a single sample in a study of cytomegalovirus exposure and HLA in healthy donors. Method: immunoSEQ multiplex PCR; TCRdb's copy keeps in-frame clones and lacks some. The data contain roughly 150,000 clones, about 75% of them singletons. Sequencing was performed on PBMCs. The source of these receptors is a woman between 25 and 40 years old in good health and CMV-seronegative. CDR3s include the opening cysteine and the closing phenylalanine or tryptophan. The D gene is left open where the match is weak. Rows give clone size only sometimes, using once, few, many, or a class for an expanded clone.

J gene: TRBJ1-1
V gene: TRBV19
clone size: NA
D gene: TRBD1
CDR3 protein: CASSVTGRTEAFF
CDR3 DNA: TGTGCCAGTAGTGTGACAGGGCGGACTGAAGCTTTCTTT

J gene: TRBJ2-7
V gene: TRBV4-1
clone size: NA
D gene: TRBD2
CDR3 protein: CASSQRTSGTTTSYEQYF
CDR3 DNA: TGCGCCAGCAGCCAGCGGACTAGCGGGACGACTACCTCCTACGAGCAGTACTTC

J gene: TRBJ2-5
V gene: TRBV6-5
clone size: once
D gene: TRBD1
CDR3 protein: CARSLQGALQETQYF
CDR3 DNA: TGTGCCAGGTCACTCCAGGGGGCCCTACAAGAGACCCAGTACTTC

J gene: TRBJ1-6
V gene: TRBV30
clone size: NA
D gene: NA
CDR3 protein: CAWSRLTNNSPLHF
CDR3 DNA: TGTGCCTGGAGCCGCTTGACAAACAATTCACCCCTCCACTTT

J gene: TRBJ1-2
V gene: TRBV7-2
clone size: NA
D gene: NA
CDR3 protein: CASSLRRGDGYTF
CDR3 DNA: TGTGCCAGCAGCCTACGGCGGGGAGACGGCTACACCTTC

J gene: TRBJ1-1
V gene: TRBV29-1
clone size: NA
D gene: NA
CDR3 protein: CSGKGGTHEAFF
CDR3 DNA: TGCAGCGGTAAAGGAGGGACCCATGAAGCTTTCTTT

J gene: TRBJ2-7
V gene: TRBV11-3
clone size: NA
D gene: TRBD2
CDR3 protein: CASSRTSGRHEQYF
CDR3 DNA: TGTGCCAGCAGTCGGACTAGCGGGAGGCACGAGCAGTACTTC

J gene: TRBJ1-2
V gene: TRBV9
clone size: NA
D gene: NA
CDR3 protein: CASSVAWRDGYTF
CDR3 DNA: TGTGCCAGCAGCGTAGCTTGGAGGGATGGCTACACCTTC

J gene: TRBJ2-1
V gene: TRBV2
clone size: NA
D gene: NA
CDR3 protein: CASSDPTGGGTYNEQFF
CDR3 DNA: TGTGCCAGCAGTGACCCAACAGGTGGTGGTACCTACAATGAGCAGTTCTTC

J gene: TRBJ2-7
V gene: TRBV6-1
clone size: NA
D gene: TRBD1
CDR3 protein: CASSKGPSARQGDAYEQYF
CDR3 DNA: TGTGCCAGCAGTAAAGGCCCGAGCGCCCGACAGGGGGACGCTTACGAGCAGTACTTC

J gene: TRBJ1-1
V gene: TRBV5-1
clone size: NA
D gene: NA
CDR3 protein: CASSQIELAAVSTEAFF
CDR3 DNA: TGCGCCAGCAGCCAGATCGAGCTCGCGGCCGTTAGCACTGAAGCTTTCTTT

J gene: TRBJ2-7
V gene: TRBV11-2
clone size: NA
D gene: TRBD1
CDR3 protein: CASSWTGLIYEQYF
CDR3 DNA: TGTGCCAGCAGCTGGACAGGGTTGATCTACGAGCAGTACTTC

J gene: TRBJ1-1
V gene: TRBV4-2
clone size: few
D gene: TRBD1
CDR3 protein: CASSRTGLGAFF
CDR3 DNA: TGTGCCAGCAGTCGGACAGGGCTAGGAGCTTTCTTT

J gene: TRBJ1-6
V gene: TRBV25-1
clone size: few
D gene: NA
CDR3 protein: CASSEGGSPLHF
CDR3 DNA: TGTGCCAGCAGTGAGGGAGGGTCACCCCTCCACTTT

J gene: TRBJ2-1
V gene: TRBV7-9
clone size: few
D gene: TRBD2
CDR3 protein: CASSPKAGSSYNEQFF
CDR3 DNA: TGTGCCAGCAGCCCCAAAGCGGGGAGCTCCTACAATGAGCAGTTCTTC

J gene: TRBJ2-3
V gene: TRBV19
clone size: NA
D gene: NA
CDR3 protein: CASSYRPGGRTDTQYF
CDR3 DNA: TGTGCCAGTAGTTACCGTCCAGGGGGGCGGACAGATACGCAGTATTTT

J gene: TRBJ2-1
V gene: TRBV5-1
clone size: NA
D gene: TRBD2
CDR3 protein: CASSVAGGQWDEQFF
CDR3 DNA: TGCGCCAGCAGCGTAGCGGGGGGGCAATGGGATGAGCAGTTCTTC

J gene: TRBJ1-5
V gene: TRBV28
clone size: NA
D gene: NA
CDR3 protein: CASSFGGGSNQPQHF
CDR3 DNA: TGTGCCAGCAGTTTCGGCGGGGGTAGCAATCAGCCCCAGCATTTT

J gene: TRBJ1-3
V gene: TRBV9
clone size: once
D gene: NA
CDR3 protein: CASSALGEEGTGNTIYF
CDR3 DNA: TGTGCCAGCAGTGCCTTAGGAGAGGAAGGAACTGGAAACACCATATATTTT

J gene: TRBJ2-7
V gene: TRBV28
clone size: NA
D gene: TRBD2
CDR3 protein: CASSLGSSGDYEQYF
CDR3 DNA: TGTGCCAGCAGTTTGGGGTCTAGCGGCGATTACGAGCAGTACTTC

J gene: TRBJ1-1
V gene: TRBV6-1
clone size: NA
D gene: NA
CDR3 protein: CASSPPGNTEAFF
CDR3 DNA: TGTGCCAGCAGTCCCCCGGGGAACACTGAAGCTTTCTTT

J gene: TRBJ2-3
V gene: TRBV18
clone size: NA
D gene: NA
CDR3 protein: CASSPVSVTDTQYF
CDR3 DNA: TGTGCCAGCTCACCCGTCTCCGTTACAGATACGCAGTATTTT

J gene: TRBJ2-5
V gene: TRBV2
clone size: NA
D gene: TRBD1
CDR3 protein: CASEPGGLQETQYF
CDR3 DNA: TGTGCCAGTGAACCAGGGGGCCTCCAAGAGACCCAGTACTTC

J gene: TRBJ2-1
V gene: TRBV6-6
clone size: NA
D gene: NA
CDR3 protein: CASSRDNEQFF
CDR3 DNA: TGTGCCAGCAGTCGGGACAATGAGCAGTTCTTC

J gene: TRBJ2-1
V gene: TRBV5-1
clone size: NA
D gene: NA
CDR3 protein: CASSFLATSSYNEQFF
CDR3 DNA: TGCGCCAGCAGCTTTCTAGCGACCAGCTCCTACAATGAGCAGTTCTTC

J gene: TRBJ2-2
V gene: TRBV2
clone size: NA
D gene: TRBD2
CDR3 protein: CASSIGLANTGELFF
CDR3 DNA: TGTGCCAGCAGCATCGGACTAGCGAACACCGGGGAGCTGTTTTTT

J gene: TRBJ1-6
V gene: TRBV10-1
clone size: NA
D gene: TRBD1
CDR3 protein: CASSESTGNDSSYNSPLHF
CDR3 DNA: TGCGCCAGCAGTGAGTCGACAGGGAACGATAGCTCCTATAATTCACCCCTCCACTTT

J gene: TRBJ2-1
V gene: TRBV27
clone size: NA
D gene: NA
CDR3 protein: CASRDTGWSEQFF
CDR3 DNA: TGTGCCAGCAGAGATACTGGGTGGAGTGAGCAGTTCTTC

J gene: TRBJ1-4
V gene: TRBV2
clone size: NA
D gene: TRBD1
CDR3 protein: CATGQRNEKLFF
CDR3 DNA: TGTGCCACGGGACAGCGGAATGAAAAACTGTTTTTT

J gene: TRBJ2-1
V gene: TRBV2
clone size: NA
D gene: TRBD2
CDR3 protein: CASIFSGLAGDSYNEQFF
CDR3 DNA: TGTGCCAGCATCTTTAGCGGGCTAGCGGGGGACTCCTACAATGAGCAGTTCTTC

J gene: TRBJ1-2
V gene: TRBV5-1
clone size: once
D gene: TRBD1
CDR3 protein: CASSPGQDNYGYTF
CDR3 DNA: TGCGCCAGCAGCCCGGGACAGGATAACTATGGCTACACCTTC

J gene: TRBJ1-1
V gene: TRBV5-1
clone size: NA
D gene: TRBD1
CDR3 protein: CASRVGGGTEAFF
CDR3 DNA: TGCGCCAGCAGGGTAGGGGGCGGCACTGAAGCTTTCTTT

J gene: TRBJ1-2
V gene: TRBV5-4
clone size: once
D gene: TRBD1
CDR3 protein: CASSFRTGVSYGYTF
CDR3 DNA: TGTGCCAGCAGCTTTCGGACAGGGGTGAGCTATGGCTACACCTTC

J gene: TRBJ2-7
V gene: TRBV7-6
clone size: NA
D gene: TRBD2
CDR3 protein: CASSLVAGVSHEQYF
CDR3 DNA: TGTGCCAGCAGCTTAGTTGCGGGAGTGAGCCACGAGCAGTACTTC

J gene: TRBJ1-5
V gene: TRBV5-1
clone size: NA
D gene: NA
CDR3 protein: CASSLAGMGQPQHF
CDR3 DNA: TGCGCCAGCAGCTTGGCCGGGATGGGGCAGCCCCAGCATTTT

J gene: TRBJ1-5
V gene: TRBV19
clone size: NA
D gene: NA
CDR3 protein: CASREALSNQPQHF
CDR3 DNA: TGTGCCAGTAGGGAGGCTTTGAGCAATCAGCCCCAGCATTTT

J gene: TRBJ1-6
V gene: TRBV6-1
clone size: NA
D gene: NA
CDR3 protein: CASSGQGWGSPLHF
CDR3 DNA: TGTGCCAGCAGTGGCCAGGGGTGGGGTTCACCCCTCCACTTT

J gene: TRBJ2-7
V gene: TRBV28
clone size: few
D gene: TRBD2
CDR3 protein: CASSPLGGGQPYEQYF
CDR3 DNA: TGTGCCAGCAGTCCCCTTGGCGGGGGGCAGCCCTACGAGCAGTACTTC

J gene: TRBJ2-7
V gene: TRBV6-5
clone size: NA
D gene: NA
CDR3 protein: CASSRLDREQYF
CDR3 DNA: TGTGCCAGCAGTCGGCTAGATCGCGAGCAGTACTTC

J gene: TRBJ2-7
V gene: TRBV5-1
clone size: NA
D gene: TRBD2
CDR3 protein: CASSLMREVDEQYF
CDR3 DNA: TGCGCCAGCAGCTTGATGCGGGAGGTAGACGAGCAGTACTTC

J gene: TRBJ1-2
V gene: TRBV6-6
clone size: NA
D gene: NA
CDR3 protein: CASSSLAENYGYTF
CDR3 DNA: TGTGCCAGCAGTTCCCTTGCGGAGAACTATGGCTACACCTTC

J gene: TRBJ1-1
V gene: TRBV30
clone size: NA
D gene: NA
CDR3 protein: CAGARSLNTEAFF
CDR3 DNA: TGTGCCGGGGCGAGGAGCTTGAACACTGAAGCTTTCTTT

J gene: TRBJ2-5
V gene: TRBV27
clone size: NA
D gene: TRBD2
CDR3 protein: CASSLRAGVADEQYF
CDR3 DNA: TGTGCCAGCAGTTTACGAGCGGGAGTGGCGGATGAGCAGTACTTC

J gene: TRBJ2-7
V gene: TRBV6-5
clone size: NA
D gene: NA
CDR3 protein: CASSYSRGFEYEQYF
CDR3 DNA: TGTGCCAGCAGTTACTCGAGAGGTTTTGAGTACGAGCAGTACTTC

J gene: TRBJ2-5
V gene: TRBV30
clone size: once
D gene: NA
CDR3 protein: CALEGWETQYF
CDR3 DNA: TGTGCCCTGGAGGGGTGGGAGACCCAGTACTTC

J gene: TRBJ2-5
V gene: TRBV2
clone size: NA
D gene: TRBD2
CDR3 protein: CATGLARETQYF
CDR3 DNA: TGTGCCACCGGACTAGCACGAGAGACCCAGTACTTC

J gene: TRBJ2-5
V gene: TRBV9
clone size: few
D gene: TRBD2
CDR3 protein: CASSPGLAGGHETQYF
CDR3 DNA: TGTGCCAGCAGCCCCGGACTAGCGGGAGGGCACGAGACCCAGTACTTC

J gene: TRBJ2-2
V gene: TRBV30
clone size: NA
D gene: NA
CDR3 protein: CALWFGMGTGELFF
CDR3 DNA: TGTGCCTTATGGTTCGGGATGGGCACCGGGGAGCTGTTTTTT

J gene: TRBJ1-5
V gene: TRBV6-1
clone size: few
D gene: NA
CDR3 protein: CASSSLQGSNQPQHF
CDR3 DNA: TGTGCCAGCAGTTCCCTGCAGGGGAGCAATCAGCCCCAGCATTTT

J gene: TRBJ2-1
V gene: TRBV9
clone size: NA
D gene: TRBD1
CDR3 protein: CASSDTGDSYNEQFF
CDR3 DNA: TGTGCCAGCAGCGATACAGGGGACTCCTACAATGAGCAGTTCTTC

J gene: TRBJ2-3
V gene: TRBV7-7
clone size: NA
D gene: TRBD2
CDR3 protein: CASSYGGDTKNTDTQYF
CDR3 DNA: TGTGCTAGCAGCTACGGGGGGGACACAAAAAACACAGATACGCAGTATTTT